This T cell receptor (beta chain) was profiled in a study of cytomegalovirus exposure and HLA in healthy donors. Findings and limits, study-wide: A later analysis linked some 17,000 TCR beta sequences to HLA alleles at 0.05 false discovery rate.

Trimming left V 2 bases short and J 2 bases short, with 4 bases between. This CDR3 comprises 13 residues. In germline, CDR1 is KGHSH, CDR2 LQKENI. Notes on this clone: Its antigen is not known.

Primers included in the PCR were 60 Vbeta and 13 Jbeta primers. Using immunoSEQ multiplex PCR, the repertoire was profiled, and TCRdb retains in-frame clones only, with some absent. Found here are around 190,000 clones, around 80% of them singletons; the top ten hold approximately 2%. The specimen was PBMCs. This chain links TRBV18 with TRBJ1-5; D is ambiguous. This receptor was obtained from a man aged 25 to 40 in good health and CMV-seronegative. This chain's CDR3 is CASSPAGNQPQHF. CDR3 coding DNA: TGTGCCAGCTCACCAGCAGGCAATCAGCCCCAGCATTTT. Together with reference TRBV18 and TRBJ1-5, the CDR3 gives the full variable domain: NAGVMQNPRHLVRRRGQEARLRCSPMKGHSHVYWYRQLPEEGLKFMVYLQKENIIDESGMPKERFSAEFPKEGPSILRIQQVVRGDSAAYFCASSPAGNQPQHFGDGTRLSIL.